A single sample gave rise to the 13 T cell receptor beta chains below, sequenced in a study of blood T cell repertoires in COVID-19. Sequencing was performed with immunoSEQ multiplex PCR; in TCRdb, only in-frame clones are kept and a portion is missing. The sample holds about 48,000 clones, just over 85% seen once. Sequencing was carried out using peripheral blood. All receptors come from a woman over 75 with acute or convalescent COVID-19.

The chain couples TRBV6-5 to TRBJ1-1, with 7 bases aligning to TRBD1. The length of the CDR3 is 13 residues. Germline-derived CDR1 and CDR2 are MNHEY and SVGAGI. The J segment lost 3 bases and the V segment lost 6 bases, leaving 4 bases of the junction unmatched. The CDR3 DNA sequence: TGTGCCAGCAGCTGGACAGGAGACACTGAAGCTTTCTTT. Encoded protein: CASSWTGDTEAFF.

Only one count was recorded for this clone. The J gene is TRBJ1-6, the V gene TRBV30; a possible D gene is TRBD1 (6 bases). CDR1 and CDR2 (germline): GTSNPN, SVGIG (reference sequence). This CDR3 has 11 amino acids. Trimming shortened V by 7 bases and J by 7 bases, and 8 bases separated the two germline ends. CDR3 DNA: TGTGCCTTCACAGGGAATTCACCCCTCCACTTT. Encoded protein: CAFTGNSPLHF.

This chain joins TRBV6-5 and TRBJ2-7, with TRBD1 matching over 10 bases. V lost 6 bases to trimming and J lost 9 bases; unmatched junction nucleotides: 8. CDR1 and CDR2 from the germline V gene are MNHEY and SVGAGI. The CDR3 is 13 amino acids. CDR3 in DNA: TGTGCCAGCAGACCCGGACAGGGGGGATGGCAGTACTTC. Its protein product is CASRPGQGGWQYF.

This clone was detected a few times. The rearrangement uses TRBV10-3 and TRBJ2-7, with 10 bases fitting TRBD2. Germline values: CDR1 ENHRY, CDR2 SYGVKD. After removal of 6 bases from V and 3 bases from J, the junction contained 5 bases not matched to a gene. The CDR3 extends over 14 amino acids. CDR3 DNA: TGTGCCATCAGAACTAGCGGGGAGTACTACGAGCAGTACTTC. Its protein is CAIRTSGEYYEQYF.

The V and J genes are TRBV6-1 and TRBJ1-5, with D tentatively TRBD1 (6 bases). Germline loops: CDR1 MNHNS, CDR2 SASEGT. V was pared by 0 bases and J by 4 bases, with 16 bases between. CDR3 length: 17 residues. The CDR3 is CASSEAGHGNNNQPQHF. CDR3 DNA: TGTGCCAGCAGTGAAGCGGGACACGGAAACAATAATCAGCCCCAGCATTTT.

In its sample, this clone was seen once. The chain combines TRBV19 with TRBJ2-2; 9 nucleotides align to TRBD1. The ends lost 6 bases at V and 4 bases at J; junction bases unmatched: 12. The germline CDR1 and CDR2 sequences are LNHDA and SQIVND (reference sequence). The CDR3 loop spans 17 amino acids. CDR3 nucleotides: TGTGCCAGTAGCCCACCGGGGACAGGGATGCCCACCGGGGAGCTGTTTTTT. Translated: CASSPPGTGMPTGELFF.

This clone has only a few counts. The chain combines TRBV2 with TRBJ1-5; D remains unclear. Deletions cut 8 bases from V and 3 bases from J, with 8 bases between. This CDR3 spans 12 amino acids. Germline V gene data show CDR1 as SNHLY and CDR2 as FYNNEI. The CDR3: CASGQNNQPQHF. CDR3 sequence (DNA): TGTGCCAGCGGGCAGAACAATCAGCCCCAGCATTTT. Drawing the rest from reference TRBV2 and TRBJ1-5, the complete variable domain is EPEVTQTPSHQVTQMGQEVILRCVPISNHLYFYWYRQILGQKVEFLVSFYNNEISEKSEIFDDQFSVERPDGSNFTLKIRSTKLEDSAMYFCASGQNNQPQHFGDGTRLSIL.

The V gene is TRBV3-1 (or the pseudogene TRBV3-2), the J gene TRBJ2-2; D is possibly TRBD2 (7 bases). The CDR3 spans 16 residues. CDR1 is LGHDT, CDR2 YNNKEL, per germline (reference sequence). The V and J ends lost 5 bases and 3 bases respectively, with 16 bases between them. The CDR3, as DNA: TGTGCCAGCAGCGGGGGGGCAGGGTGGCACACCGGGGAGCTGTTTTTT. Translating gives CASSGGAGWHTGELFF.

V is TRBV3-1 (or the pseudogene TRBV3-2) and J is TRBJ2-1; TRBD2 matches at 14 bases. This CDR3 contains 15 residues. Trimming cost V 6 bases and J 6 bases; bases outside gene matches: 4. Germline V gene sequence: CDR1 LGHDT, CDR2 YNNKEL (reference sequence). For the CDR3, the DNA is TGTGCCAGCAGATCGACTAGCGGGGGGGCCAATGAGCAGTTCTTC. As protein: CASRSTSGGANEQFF.

The chain combines TRBV19 with TRBJ1-3, with a tentative D call TRBD1 (6 bases). Germline V CDR1 and CDR2: LNHDA, SQIVND (reference sequence). The CDR3 totals 15 residues. V was shortened by 5 bases and J by 0 bases, with 11 bases between the two germline ends. CDR3 in amino acids: CASSSGQFSGNTIYF. The CDR3 DNA reads TGTGCCAGTAGTTCCGGACAGTTCTCTGGAAACACCATATATTTT.

This clone was counted a single time. The chain combines TRBV5-1 with TRBJ1-6; D perhaps matches TRBD1 (5 bases). With 0 bases removed from V and 5 bases from J, the gap between germline ends came to 6 bases. This CDR3 is built from 14 residues. CDR1 is SGHRS, CDR2 YFSETQ, per germline. CDR3 nucleotides: TGCGCCAGCAGCTTGGGACAGAATAATTCACCCCTCCACTTT. Encoded protein: CASSLGQNNSPLHF.

The V and J genes are TRBV3-1 (or the pseudogene TRBV3-2) and TRBJ2-5, with D possibly being TRBD2 (5 bases). CDR3 length: 13 residues. Germline V gene sequence: CDR1 LGHDT, CDR2 YNNKEL (reference sequence). Trimming cost V 3 bases and J 5 bases, with 10 bases left between them. Here the CDR3 DNA reads TGTGCCAGCAGCCAGGACCGCGGGGAGACCCAGTACTTC. As protein: CASSQDRGETQYF.

CDR3 region: CASSPQVNQETQYF. DNA for the CDR3: TGTGCCAGCAGCCCGCAGGTGAACCAAGAGACCCAGTACTTC. The V gene is TRBV9, the J gene TRBJ2-5; no firm D call. The CDR3 length is 14 residues. CDR1 and CDR2 from the germline V gene are SGDLS and YYNGEE. Deletions cut 4 bases from V and 0 bases from J, with 10 bases between.